The clone carrying this TCR beta chain counts as medium-sized. The CDR3 is made up of 13 amino acids. Trimming shortened V by 8 bases and J by 6 bases, and 11 bases separated the two germline ends. Germline V gives CDR1 SGHTA, CDR2 FQGNSA. Full-length variable regions came from constant-region reverse primers plus semi-nested Nested Universal Primer A PCR. TCRdb called the 5' RACE reads again in MiXCR, with one record for every CDR3 protein. Of about 10,000 distinct CDR3 sequences listed, about 15% are singletons. The sorted Tregs were CD4+CD25+CD127-/low cells. The chain is built from TRBV7-2 and TRBJ1-6, with D maybe TRBD1 (6 bases). The sequencing sample was made of Tregs sorted from blood. The sequence derives from a female donor with breast cancer. Here the CDR3 DNA reads TGTGCCAGCTCACAGGGAATTAATTCACCCCTCCACTTT. Its translation: CASSQGINSPLHF.